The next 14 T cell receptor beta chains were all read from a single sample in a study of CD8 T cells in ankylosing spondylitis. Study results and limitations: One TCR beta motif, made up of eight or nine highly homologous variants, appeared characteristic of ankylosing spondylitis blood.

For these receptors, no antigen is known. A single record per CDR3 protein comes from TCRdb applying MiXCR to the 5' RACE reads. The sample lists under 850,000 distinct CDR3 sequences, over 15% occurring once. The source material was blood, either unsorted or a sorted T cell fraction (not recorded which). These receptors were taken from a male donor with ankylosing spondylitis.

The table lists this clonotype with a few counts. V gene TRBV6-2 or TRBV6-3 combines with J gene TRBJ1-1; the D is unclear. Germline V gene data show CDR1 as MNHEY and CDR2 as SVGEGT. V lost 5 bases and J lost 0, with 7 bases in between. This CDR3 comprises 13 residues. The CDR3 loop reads CASSGVMNTEAFF. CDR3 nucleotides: TGTGCCAGCAGTGGGGTCATGAACACTGAAGCTTTCTTT.

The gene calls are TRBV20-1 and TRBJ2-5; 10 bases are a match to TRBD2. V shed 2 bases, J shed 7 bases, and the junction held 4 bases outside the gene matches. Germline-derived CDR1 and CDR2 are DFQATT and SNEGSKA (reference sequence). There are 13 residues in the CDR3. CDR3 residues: CSARLSSGGTQYF. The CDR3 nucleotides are TGCAGTGCTAGATTGTCTAGCGGGGGGACCCAGTACTTC.

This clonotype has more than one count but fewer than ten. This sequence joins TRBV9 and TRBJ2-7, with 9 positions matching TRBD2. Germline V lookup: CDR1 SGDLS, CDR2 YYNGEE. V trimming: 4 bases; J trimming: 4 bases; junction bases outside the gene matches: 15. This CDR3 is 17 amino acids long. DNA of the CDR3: TGTGCCAGCAGCTGGTCCCCTAATAGCGGGAGTATTTACGAGCAGTACTTC. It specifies CASSWSPNSGSIYEQYF.

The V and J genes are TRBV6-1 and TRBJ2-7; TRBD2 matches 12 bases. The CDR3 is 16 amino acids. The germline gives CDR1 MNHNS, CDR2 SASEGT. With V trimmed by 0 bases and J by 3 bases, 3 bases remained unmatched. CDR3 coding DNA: TGTGCCAGCAGTGAAGCGGGGACTAGCGGGTTCTACGAGCAGTACTTC. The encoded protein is CASSEAGTSGFYEQYF.

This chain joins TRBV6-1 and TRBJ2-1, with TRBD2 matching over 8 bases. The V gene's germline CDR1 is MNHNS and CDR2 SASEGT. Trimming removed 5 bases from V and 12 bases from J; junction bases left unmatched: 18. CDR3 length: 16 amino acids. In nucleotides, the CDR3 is TGTGCCAGCAGTCGGGAGGGCGGGGGGCCTCTCCTGGCGCAGTTCTTC. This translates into CASSREGGGPLLAQFF.

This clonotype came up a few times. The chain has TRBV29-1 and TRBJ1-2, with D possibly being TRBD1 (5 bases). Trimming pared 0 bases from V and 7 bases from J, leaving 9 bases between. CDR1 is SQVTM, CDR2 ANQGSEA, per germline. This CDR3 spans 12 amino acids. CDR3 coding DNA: TGCAGCGTTGAAGATCGGGGGTTTGGCTACACCTTC. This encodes CSVEDRGFGYTF. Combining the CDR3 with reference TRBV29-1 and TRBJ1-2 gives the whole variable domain SAVISQKPSRDICQRGTSLTIQCQVDSQVTMMFWYRQQPGQSLTLIATANQGSEATYESGFVIDKFPISRPNLTFSTLTVSNMSPEDSSIYLCSVEDRGFGYTFGSGTRLTVV.

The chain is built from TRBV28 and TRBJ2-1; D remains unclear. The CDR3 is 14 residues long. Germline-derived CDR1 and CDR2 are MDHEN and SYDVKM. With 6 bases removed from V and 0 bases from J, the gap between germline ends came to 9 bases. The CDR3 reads CASRLTVSYNEQFF. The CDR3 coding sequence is TGTGCCAGCAGGCTGACGGTCTCCTACAATGAGCAGTTCTTC.

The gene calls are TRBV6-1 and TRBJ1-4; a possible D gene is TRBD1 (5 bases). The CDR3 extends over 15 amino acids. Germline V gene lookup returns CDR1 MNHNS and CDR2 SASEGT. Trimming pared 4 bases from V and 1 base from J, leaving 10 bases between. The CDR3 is CASSASGVTNEKLFF. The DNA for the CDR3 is TGTGCCAGCAGTGCCTCGGGGGTAACTAATGAAAAACTGTTTTTT.

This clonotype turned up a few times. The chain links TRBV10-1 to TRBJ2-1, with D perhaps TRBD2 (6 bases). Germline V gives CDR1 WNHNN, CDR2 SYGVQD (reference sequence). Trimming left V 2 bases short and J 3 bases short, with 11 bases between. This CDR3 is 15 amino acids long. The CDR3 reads CASSEASSDYNEQFF. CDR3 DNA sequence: TGCGCCAGCAGTGAGGCCTCTAGCGACTACAATGAGCAGTTCTTC.

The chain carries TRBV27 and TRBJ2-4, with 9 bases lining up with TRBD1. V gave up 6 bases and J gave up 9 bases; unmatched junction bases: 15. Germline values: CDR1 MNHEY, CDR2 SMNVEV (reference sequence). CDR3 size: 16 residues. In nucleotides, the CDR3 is TGTGCCAGCAGCCGAGCTCCGGGACAGGGTCGTGGCATTCAGTACTTC. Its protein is CASSRAPGQGRGIQYF.

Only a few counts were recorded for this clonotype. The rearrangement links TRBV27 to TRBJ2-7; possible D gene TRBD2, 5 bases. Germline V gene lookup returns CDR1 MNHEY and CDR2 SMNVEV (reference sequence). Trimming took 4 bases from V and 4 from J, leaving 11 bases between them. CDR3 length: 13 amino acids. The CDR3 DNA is TGTGCCAGCAGTTATGGGCTAGCTTACGAGCAGTACTTC. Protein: CASSYGLAYEQYF.

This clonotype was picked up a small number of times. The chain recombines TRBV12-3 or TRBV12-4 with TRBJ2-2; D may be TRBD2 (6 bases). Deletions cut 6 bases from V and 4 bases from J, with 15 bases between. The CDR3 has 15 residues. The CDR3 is CASSPTTRSTGELFF. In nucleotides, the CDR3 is TGTGCCAGCAGCCCGACGACTAGATCCACCGGGGAGCTGTTTTTT.

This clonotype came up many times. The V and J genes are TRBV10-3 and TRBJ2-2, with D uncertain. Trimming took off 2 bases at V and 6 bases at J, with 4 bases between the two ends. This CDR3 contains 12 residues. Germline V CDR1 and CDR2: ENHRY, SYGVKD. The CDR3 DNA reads TGTGCCATCAGTGAGGGGGCCGGGGAGCTGTTTTTT. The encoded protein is CAISEGAGELFF.

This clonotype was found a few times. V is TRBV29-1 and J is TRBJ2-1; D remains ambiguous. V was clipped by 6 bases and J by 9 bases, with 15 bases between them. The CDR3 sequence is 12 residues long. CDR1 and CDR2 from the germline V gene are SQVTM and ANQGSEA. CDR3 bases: TGCAGCGTCCGCGGTACAAGGCGTGAGCAGTTCTTC. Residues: CSVRGTRREQFF.